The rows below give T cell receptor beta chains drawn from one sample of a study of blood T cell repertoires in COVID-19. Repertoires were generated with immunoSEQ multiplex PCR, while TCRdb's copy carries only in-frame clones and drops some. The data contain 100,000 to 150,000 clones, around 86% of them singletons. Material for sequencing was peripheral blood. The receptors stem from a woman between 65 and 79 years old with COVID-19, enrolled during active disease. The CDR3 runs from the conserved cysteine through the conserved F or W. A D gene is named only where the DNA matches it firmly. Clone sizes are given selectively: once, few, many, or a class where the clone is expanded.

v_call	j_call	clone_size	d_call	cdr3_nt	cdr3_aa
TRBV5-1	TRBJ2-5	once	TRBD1	TGCGCCAGCAGCTTGGTTGAGGGGGCGGTGGAGACCCAGTACTTC	CASSLVEGAVETQYF
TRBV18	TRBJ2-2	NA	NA	TGTGCCAGCTCACCCTTAGAGGAGGGACGGCGAACCTCTATCAACACCGGGGAGCTGTTTTTT	CASSPLEEGRRTSINTGELFF
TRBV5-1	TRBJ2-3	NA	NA	TGCGCCAGCAGCTTGGGGCAGTCGTATAGCACAGATACGCAGTATTTT	CASSLGQSYSTDTQYF
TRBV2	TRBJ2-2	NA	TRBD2	TGTGCCAGCAGTGTGCTAGCGGGGGGGCAAGGGGAGCTGTTTTTT	CASSVLAGGQGELFF
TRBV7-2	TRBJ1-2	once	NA	TGTGCCAGCAGCTTAGAAAGGGGACTTAACTATGGCTACACCTTC	CASSLERGLNYGYTF
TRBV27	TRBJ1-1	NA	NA	TGTGCCAGCAGTTTATCGTCGTCGAACACTGAAGCTTTCTTT	CASSLSSSNTEAFF
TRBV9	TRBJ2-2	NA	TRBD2	TGTGCCAGCAGCGCGTGGGAGGGCAGCACCGGGGAGCTGTTTTTT	CASSAWEGSTGELFF
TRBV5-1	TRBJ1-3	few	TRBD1	TGCGCCAGCAGCGAACAGGGGTCCGGAAACACCATATATTTT	CASSEQGSGNTIYF
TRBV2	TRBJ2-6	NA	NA	TGTGCCAGCAAAGACACGACCTCTGGGGCCAACGTCCTGACTTTC	CASKDTTSGANVLTF
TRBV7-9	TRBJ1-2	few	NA	TGTGCCAGCAGTCCCGGACCGGGATATGGCTACACCTTC	CASSPGPGYGYTF